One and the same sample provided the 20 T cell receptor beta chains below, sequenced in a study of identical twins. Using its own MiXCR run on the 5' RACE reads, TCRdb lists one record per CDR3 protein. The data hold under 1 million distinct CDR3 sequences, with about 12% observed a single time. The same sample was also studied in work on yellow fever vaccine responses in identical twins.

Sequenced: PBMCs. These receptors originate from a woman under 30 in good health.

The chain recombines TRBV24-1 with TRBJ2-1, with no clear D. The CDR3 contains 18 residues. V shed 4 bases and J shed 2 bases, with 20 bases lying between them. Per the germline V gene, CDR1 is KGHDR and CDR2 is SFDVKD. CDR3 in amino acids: CATSDPGKPLRTYNEQFF. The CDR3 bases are TGTGCCACCAGTGACCCTGGGAAGCCGCTTCGAACCTACAATGAGCAGTTCTTC.

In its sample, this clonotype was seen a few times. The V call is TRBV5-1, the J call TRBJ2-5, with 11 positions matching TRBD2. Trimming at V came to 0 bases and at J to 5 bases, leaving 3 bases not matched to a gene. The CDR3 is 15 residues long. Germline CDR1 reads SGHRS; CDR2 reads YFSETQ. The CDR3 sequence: CASSLVSSGGETQYF. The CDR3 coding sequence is TGCGCCAGCAGCTTGGTTTCTAGCGGGGGGGAGACCCAGTACTTC.

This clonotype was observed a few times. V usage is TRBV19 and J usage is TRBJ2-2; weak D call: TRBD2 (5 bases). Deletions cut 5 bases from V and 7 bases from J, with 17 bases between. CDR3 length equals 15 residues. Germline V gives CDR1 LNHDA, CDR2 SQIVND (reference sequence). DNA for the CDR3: TGTGCCAGTAGTTACCTAATCAGCGGATTCGGGGAGCTGTTTTTT. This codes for CASSYLISGFGELFF.

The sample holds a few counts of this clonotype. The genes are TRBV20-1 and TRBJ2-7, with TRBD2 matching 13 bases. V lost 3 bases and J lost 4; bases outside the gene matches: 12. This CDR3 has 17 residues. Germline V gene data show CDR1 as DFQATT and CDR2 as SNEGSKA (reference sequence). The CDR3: CSASPQPGLAGLYEQYF. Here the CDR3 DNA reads TGCAGTGCTAGCCCTCAACCGGGACTAGCGGGGCTATACGAGCAGTACTTC.

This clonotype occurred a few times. This chain's CDR3 is CSAPGTSSLEQYF. CDR3 sequence (DNA): TGCAGTGCTCCCGGGACTAGCAGTTTGGAGCAGTACTTC. The chain couples TRBV20-1 to TRBJ2-7; TRBD2 agrees at 9 bases. The CDR3 has 13 residues. The V gene end was trimmed by 5 bases and the J gene end by 7 bases; junction bases not matched to a gene: 9. Per the germline V gene, CDR1 is DFQATT and CDR2 is SNEGSKA (reference sequence).

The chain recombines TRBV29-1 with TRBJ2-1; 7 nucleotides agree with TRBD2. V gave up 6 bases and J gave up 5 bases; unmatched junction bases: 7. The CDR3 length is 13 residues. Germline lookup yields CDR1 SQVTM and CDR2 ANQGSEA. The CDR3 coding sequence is TGCAGCGTAGCTCGTGGACTAGACAATGAGCAGTTCTTC. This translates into CSVARGLDNEQFF.

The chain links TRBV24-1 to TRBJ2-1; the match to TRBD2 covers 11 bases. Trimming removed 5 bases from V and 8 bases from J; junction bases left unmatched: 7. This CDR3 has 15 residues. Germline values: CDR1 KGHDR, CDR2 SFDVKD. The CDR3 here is CATSGIAGGNHEQFF. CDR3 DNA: TGTGCCACCAGTGGTATAGCGGGAGGGAACCATGAGCAGTTCTTC.

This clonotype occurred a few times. The CDR3 is CASSESPNYGYTF. The CDR3 nucleotides are TGTGCCAGCAGTGAGTCTCCGAACTATGGCTACACCTTC. The chain uses TRBV2 and TRBJ1-2; no clear D gene. This CDR3 has 13 residues. V shed 3 bases and J shed 2 bases, with 7 bases lying between them. Germline V gives CDR1 SNHLY, CDR2 FYNNEI.

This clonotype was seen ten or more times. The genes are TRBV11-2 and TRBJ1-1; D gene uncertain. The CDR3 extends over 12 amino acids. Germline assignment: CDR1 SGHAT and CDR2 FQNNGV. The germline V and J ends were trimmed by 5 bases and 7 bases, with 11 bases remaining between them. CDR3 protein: CASSPVLGEAFF. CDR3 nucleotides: TGTGCCAGCAGCCCAGTTTTAGGTGAAGCTTTCTTT.

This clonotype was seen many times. In DNA form, the CDR3 reads TGTGCCAGCAGCCAAGGAGGGGGTGGCAATCAGCCCCAGCATTTT. This codes for CASSQGGGGNQPQHF. The chain carries TRBV3-1 and TRBJ1-5; D might be TRBD1 (6 bases). Germline-derived CDR1 and CDR2 are LGHDT and YNNKEL (reference sequence). V was clipped by 1 base and J by 2 bases, with 9 bases between them. The CDR3 runs 15 residues.

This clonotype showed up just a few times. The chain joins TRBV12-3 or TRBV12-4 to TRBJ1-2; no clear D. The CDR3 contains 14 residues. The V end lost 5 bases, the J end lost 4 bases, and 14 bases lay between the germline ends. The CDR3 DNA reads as TGTGCCAGCAGTGCCGCGGGGTACGGCTATGGCTACACCTTC. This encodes CASSAAGYGYGYTF.

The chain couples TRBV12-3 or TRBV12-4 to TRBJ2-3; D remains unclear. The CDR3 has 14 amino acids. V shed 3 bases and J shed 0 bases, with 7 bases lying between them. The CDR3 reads CASSFYTSTDTQYF. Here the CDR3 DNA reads TGTGCCAGCAGTTTTTATACTAGCACAGATACGCAGTATTTT.

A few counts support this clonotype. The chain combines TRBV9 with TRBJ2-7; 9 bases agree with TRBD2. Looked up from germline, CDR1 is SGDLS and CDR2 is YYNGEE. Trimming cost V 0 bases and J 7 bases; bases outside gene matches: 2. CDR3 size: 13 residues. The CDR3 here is CASSVGGGGEQYF. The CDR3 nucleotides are TGTGCCAGCAGCGTAGGCGGGGGGGGAGAGCAGTACTTC. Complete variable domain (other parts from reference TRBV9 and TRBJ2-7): DSGVTQTPKHLITATGQRVTLRCSPRSGDLSVYWYQQSLDQGLQFLIQYYNGEERAKGNILERFSAQQFPDLHSELNLSSLELGDSALYFCASSVGGGGEQYFGPGTRLTVT.

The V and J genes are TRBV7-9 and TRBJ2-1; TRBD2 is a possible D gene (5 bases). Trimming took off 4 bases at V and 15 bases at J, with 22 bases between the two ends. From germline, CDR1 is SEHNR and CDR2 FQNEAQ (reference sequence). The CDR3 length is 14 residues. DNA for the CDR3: TGTGCCAGCAGCTCCCGTGTCTGGCCCCCGGCGGGGTTCTTC. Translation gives CASSSRVWPPAGFF.

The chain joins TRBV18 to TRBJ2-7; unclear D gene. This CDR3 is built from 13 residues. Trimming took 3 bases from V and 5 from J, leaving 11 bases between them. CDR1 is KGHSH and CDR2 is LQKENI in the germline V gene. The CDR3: CASSPGLSNEQYF. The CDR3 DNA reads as TGTGCCAGCTCACCTGGTTTGTCTAACGAGCAGTACTTC.

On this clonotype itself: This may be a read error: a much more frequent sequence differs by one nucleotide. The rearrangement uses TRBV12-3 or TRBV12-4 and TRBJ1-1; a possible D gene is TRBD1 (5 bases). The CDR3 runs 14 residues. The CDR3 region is CVSSLGHMSTEAFF. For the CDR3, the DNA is TGTGTCAGCAGTTTAGGACACATGAGTACTGAAGCTTTCTTT.

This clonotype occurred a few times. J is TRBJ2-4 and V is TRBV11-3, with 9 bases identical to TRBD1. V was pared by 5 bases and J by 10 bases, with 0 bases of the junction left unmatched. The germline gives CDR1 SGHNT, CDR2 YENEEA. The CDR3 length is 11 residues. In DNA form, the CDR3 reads TGTGCCAGCAGCGGACAGGGGATTCAGTACTTC. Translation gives CASSGQGIQYF.

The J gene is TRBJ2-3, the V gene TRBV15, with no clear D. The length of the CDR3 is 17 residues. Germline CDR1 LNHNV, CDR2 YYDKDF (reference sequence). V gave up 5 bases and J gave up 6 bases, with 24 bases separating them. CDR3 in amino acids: CATSQASPGSRHDTQYF. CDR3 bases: TGTGCCACCAGCCAAGCATCCCCTGGGTCTAGACACGATACGCAGTATTTT.

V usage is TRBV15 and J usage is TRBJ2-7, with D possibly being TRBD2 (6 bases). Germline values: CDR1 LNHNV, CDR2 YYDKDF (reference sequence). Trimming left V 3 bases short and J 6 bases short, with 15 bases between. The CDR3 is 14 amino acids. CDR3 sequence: CATSSLTSPLEQYV. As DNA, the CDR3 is TGTGCCACCAGCAGCCTGACTAGTCCCCTCGAGCAGTACGTC.

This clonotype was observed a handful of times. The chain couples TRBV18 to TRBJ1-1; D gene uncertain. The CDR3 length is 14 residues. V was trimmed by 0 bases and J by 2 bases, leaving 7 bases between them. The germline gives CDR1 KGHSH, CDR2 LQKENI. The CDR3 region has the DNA TGTGCCAGCTCACCACCGCTCAGCAACACTGAAGCTTTCTTT. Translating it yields CASSPPLSNTEAFF.